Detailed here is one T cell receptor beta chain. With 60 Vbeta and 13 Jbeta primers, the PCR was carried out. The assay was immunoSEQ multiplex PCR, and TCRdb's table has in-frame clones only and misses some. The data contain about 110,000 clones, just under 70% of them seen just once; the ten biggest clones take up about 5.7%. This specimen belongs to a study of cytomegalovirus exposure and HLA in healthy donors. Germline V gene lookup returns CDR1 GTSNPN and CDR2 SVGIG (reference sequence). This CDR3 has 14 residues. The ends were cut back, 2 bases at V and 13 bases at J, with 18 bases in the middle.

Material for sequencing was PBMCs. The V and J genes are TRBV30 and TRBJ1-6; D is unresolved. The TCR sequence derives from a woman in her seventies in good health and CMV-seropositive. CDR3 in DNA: TGTGCCTGGAGTCTTGGAGTTAATCTAAATCCCCTCCACTTT. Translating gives CAWSLGVNLNPLHF.